Listed here is a single T cell receptor beta chain. The data belong to a study of CD8 T cells in Susac syndrome. With random hexamers, 0.5 to 1 ug RNA was reverse transcribed. The amplification used immunoSEQ multiplex PCR on TCR beta CDR3; it spanned 54 Vbeta and 13 Jbeta. Each CDR3 protein is one row after TCRdb ran MiXCR on the immunoSEQ multiplex PCR reads. The sample has tens of thousands of distinct CDR3 sequences, over 75% seen once; the top ten hold approximately 0.46%. Trimming left V 4 bases short and J 2 bases short, with 19 bases between. The CDR3 runs 17 residues. Germline lookup yields CDR1 SEHNR and CDR2 FQNEAQ (reference sequence).

The TCR was taken from a human donor with multiple sclerosis. Sequencing used CD8+ T cells from PBMCs. The rearrangement uses TRBV7-9 and TRBJ2-3; maybe TRBD2 (5 bases). The CDR3 loop is CASSSKTGTPNTDTQYF. The DNA for the CDR3 is TGTGCCAGCAGCTCTAAGACGGGAACACCAAACACAGATACGCAGTATTTT.